The source of this TCR beta chain is a study of T-cell memory formation after mild COVID-19. TCRdb analysed the 5' RACE reads with MiXCR anew, one entry per CDR3 protein. The sample lists around 200,000 distinct CDR3 sequences, over 20% seen once, with more than 20% in the top ten. CDR1 and CDR2 (germline): SGDLS, YYNGEE. The length of the CDR3 is 18 residues. V was pared by 0 bases and J by 0 bases, with 5 bases of the junction left unmatched. The specimen was PBMCs or a T cell subset sorted from them (not recorded which). The chain employs TRBV9 and TRBJ2-1; the match to TRBD2 covers 11 bases. This clonotype originated in an adult woman who had mild COVID-19 (a few samples of this study predate the infection). Cell type and time point are not known. CDR3 sequence: CASSVALLAGGSYNEQFF. The CDR3, as DNA: TGTGCCAGCAGCGTAGCTCTCCTAGCGGGGGGCTCCTACAATGAGCAGTTCTTC.